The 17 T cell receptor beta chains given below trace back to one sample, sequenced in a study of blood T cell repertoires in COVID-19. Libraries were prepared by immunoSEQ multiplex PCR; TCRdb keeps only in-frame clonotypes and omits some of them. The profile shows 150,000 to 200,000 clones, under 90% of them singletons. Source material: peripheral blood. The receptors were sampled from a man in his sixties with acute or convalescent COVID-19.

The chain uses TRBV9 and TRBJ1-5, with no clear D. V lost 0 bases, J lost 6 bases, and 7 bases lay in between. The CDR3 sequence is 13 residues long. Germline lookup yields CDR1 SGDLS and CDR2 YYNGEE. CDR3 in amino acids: CASSVDSFQPQHF. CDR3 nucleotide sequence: TGTGCCAGCAGCGTAGATTCATTTCAGCCCCAGCATTTT.

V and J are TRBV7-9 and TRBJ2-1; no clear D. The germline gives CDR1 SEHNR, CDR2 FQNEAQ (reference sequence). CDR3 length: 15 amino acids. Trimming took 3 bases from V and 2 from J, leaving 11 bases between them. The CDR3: CASSLSVAAYNEQFF. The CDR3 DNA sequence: TGTGCCAGCAGCTTGTCCGTGGCCGCCTACAATGAGCAGTTCTTC.

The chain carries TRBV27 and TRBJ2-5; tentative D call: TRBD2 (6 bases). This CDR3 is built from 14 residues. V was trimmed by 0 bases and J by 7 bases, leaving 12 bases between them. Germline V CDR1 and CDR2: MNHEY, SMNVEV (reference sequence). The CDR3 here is CASSLSSGWSTQYF. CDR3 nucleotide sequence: TGTGCCAGCAGTTTATCGAGCGGGTGGTCGACCCAGTACTTC.

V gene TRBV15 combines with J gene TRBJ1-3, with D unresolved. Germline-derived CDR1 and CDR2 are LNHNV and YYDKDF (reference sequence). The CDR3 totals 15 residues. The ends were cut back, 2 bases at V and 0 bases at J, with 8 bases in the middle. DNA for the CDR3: TGTGCCACCAGCAGAATCAAGAGCTCTGGAAACACCATATATTTT. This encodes CATSRIKSSGNTIYF.

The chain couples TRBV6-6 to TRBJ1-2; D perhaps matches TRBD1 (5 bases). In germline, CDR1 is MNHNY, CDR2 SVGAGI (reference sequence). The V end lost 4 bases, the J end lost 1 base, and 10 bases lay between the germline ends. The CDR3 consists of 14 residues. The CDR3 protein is CASSSTDYNYGYTF. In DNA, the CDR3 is TGTGCCAGCAGTTCGACAGATTATAACTATGGCTACACCTTC.

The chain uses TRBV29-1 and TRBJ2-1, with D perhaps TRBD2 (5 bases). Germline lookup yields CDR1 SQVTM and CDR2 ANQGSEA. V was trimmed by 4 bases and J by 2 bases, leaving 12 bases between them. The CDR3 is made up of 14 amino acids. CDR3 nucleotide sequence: TGCAGCGTTGTGGGTCGGGGAACCTACAATGAGCAGTTCTTC. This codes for CSVVGRGTYNEQFF.

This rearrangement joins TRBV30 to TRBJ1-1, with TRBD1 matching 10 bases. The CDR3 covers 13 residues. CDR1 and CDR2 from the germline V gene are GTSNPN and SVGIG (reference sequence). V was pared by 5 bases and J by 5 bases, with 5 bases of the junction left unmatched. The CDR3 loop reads CAWRGQGWTEAFF. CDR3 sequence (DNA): TGTGCCTGGCGGGGACAGGGGTGGACTGAAGCTTTCTTT.

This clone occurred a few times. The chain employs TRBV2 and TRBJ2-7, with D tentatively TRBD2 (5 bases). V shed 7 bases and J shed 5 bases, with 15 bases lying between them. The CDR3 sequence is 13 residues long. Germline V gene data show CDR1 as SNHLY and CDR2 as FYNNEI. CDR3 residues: CASTVGVLNEQYF. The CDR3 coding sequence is TGTGCCAGCACGGTCGGGGTTCTGAACGAGCAGTACTTC.

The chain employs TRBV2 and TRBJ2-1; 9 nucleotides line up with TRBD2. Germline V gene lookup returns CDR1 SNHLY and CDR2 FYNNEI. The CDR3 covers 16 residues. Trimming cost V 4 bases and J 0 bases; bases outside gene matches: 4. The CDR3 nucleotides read TGTGCCAGCAGTGGACTAGCGGTTCTCTCCTACAATGAGCAGTTCTTC. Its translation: CASSGLAVLSYNEQFF.

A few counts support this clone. The DNA of the CDR3 is TGTGCCAGCAGATACACTAGCGGGCCATACGAGCAGTACTTC. Amino acids: CASRYTSGPYEQYF. This chain links TRBV6-5 with TRBJ2-7, with 9 bases aligning to TRBD2. In germline, CDR1 is MNHEY, CDR2 SVGAGI. The CDR3 covers 14 residues. V was clipped by 6 bases and J by 4 bases; unmatched bases: 7.

CDR3 sequence reads: CASSFYAQQFF. CDR3 bases: TGTGCCAGCAGTTTCTATGCCCAGCAGTTCTTC. The J gene is TRBJ2-1, the V gene TRBV28; D is uncertain. In germline, CDR1 is MDHEN, CDR2 SYDVKM. V was shortened by 3 bases and J by 11 bases, with 8 bases between the two germline ends. CDR3 length: 11 amino acids.

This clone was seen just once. The CDR3 DNA is TGTGCCAGCGGGGCGGCCTACAATGAGCAGTTCTTC. Residues: CASGAAYNEQFF. This chain joins TRBV6-5 and TRBJ2-1; weak D call: TRBD1 (5 bases). The CDR3 is 12 residues long. Trimming removed 8 bases from V and 2 bases from J, with 7 bases in between. The germline CDR1 and CDR2 sequences are MNHEY and SVGAGI.

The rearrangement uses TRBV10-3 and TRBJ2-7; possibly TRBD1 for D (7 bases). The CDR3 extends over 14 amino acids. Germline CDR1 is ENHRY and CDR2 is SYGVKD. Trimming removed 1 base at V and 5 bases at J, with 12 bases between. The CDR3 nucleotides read TGTGCCATCAGTGAGTGGCAGGGGGGAGACGAGCAGTACTTC. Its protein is CAISEWQGGDEQYF.

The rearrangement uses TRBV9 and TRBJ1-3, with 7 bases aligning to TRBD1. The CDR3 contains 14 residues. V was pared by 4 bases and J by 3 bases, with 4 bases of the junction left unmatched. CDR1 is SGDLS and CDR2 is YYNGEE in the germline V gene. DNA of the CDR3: TGTGCCAGCAGCTCTCGACAGGGTGGAAACACCATATATTTT. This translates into CASSSRQGGNTIYF.

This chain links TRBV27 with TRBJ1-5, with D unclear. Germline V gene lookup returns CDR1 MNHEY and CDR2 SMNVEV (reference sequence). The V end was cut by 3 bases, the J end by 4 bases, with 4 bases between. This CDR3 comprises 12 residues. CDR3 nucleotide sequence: TGTGCCAGCAGTTTCAGGAATCAGCCCCAGCATTTT. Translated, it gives CASSFRNQPQHF.

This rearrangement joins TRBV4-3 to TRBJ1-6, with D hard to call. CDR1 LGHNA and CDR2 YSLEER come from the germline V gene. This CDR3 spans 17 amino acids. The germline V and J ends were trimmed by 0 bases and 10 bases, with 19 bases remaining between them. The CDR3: CASSQDERRGEVSPLHF. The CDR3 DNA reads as TGCGCCAGCAGCCAAGATGAGCGACGCGGGGAGGTGTCACCCCTCCACTTT.

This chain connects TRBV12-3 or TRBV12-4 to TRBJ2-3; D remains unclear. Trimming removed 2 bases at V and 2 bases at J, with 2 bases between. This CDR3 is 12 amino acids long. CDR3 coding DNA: TGTGCCAGCAGTTTACTCACAGATACGCAGTATTTT. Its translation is CASSLLTDTQYF.